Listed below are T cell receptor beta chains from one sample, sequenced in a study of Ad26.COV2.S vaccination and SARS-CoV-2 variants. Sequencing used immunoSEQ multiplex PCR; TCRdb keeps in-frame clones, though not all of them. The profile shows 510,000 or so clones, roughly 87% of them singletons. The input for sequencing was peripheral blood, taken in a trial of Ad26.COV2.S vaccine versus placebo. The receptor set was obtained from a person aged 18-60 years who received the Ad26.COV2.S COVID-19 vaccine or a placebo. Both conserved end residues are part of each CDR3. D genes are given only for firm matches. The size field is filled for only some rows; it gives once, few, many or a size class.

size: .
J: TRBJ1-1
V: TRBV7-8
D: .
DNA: TGTGCCAGCAGCTTCAGGGTTAGCCTTCTGACTGAAGCTTTCTTT
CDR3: CASSFRVSLLTEAFF

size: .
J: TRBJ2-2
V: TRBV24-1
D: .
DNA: TGTGCCACTCCCGAGGGCCCAGCGGAGTTTACCGGGGAGCTGTTTTTT
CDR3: CATPEGPAEFTGELFF

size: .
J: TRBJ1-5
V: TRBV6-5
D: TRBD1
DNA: TGTGCCAGCAGCTTAGGGGGCATGGCGCCCCAGCATTTT
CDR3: CASSLGGMAPQHF

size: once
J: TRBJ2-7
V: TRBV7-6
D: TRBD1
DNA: TGTGCCAGCAGCTTAGCCCTGCCGGGACAGGGAAACGAGCAGTACTTC
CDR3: CASSLALPGQGNEQYF

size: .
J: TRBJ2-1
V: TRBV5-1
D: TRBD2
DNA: TGCGCCAGCAGCTTGGGACTAGCGGCAACTTACAATGAGCAGTTCTTC
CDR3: CASSLGLAATYNEQFF

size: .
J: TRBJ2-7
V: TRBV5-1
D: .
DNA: TGCGCCAGCAGCCCCAACTCAGGGGTCAGCTCCTACGAGCAGTACTTC
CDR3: CASSPNSGVSSYEQYF

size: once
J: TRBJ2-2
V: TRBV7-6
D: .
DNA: TGTGCCAGCAGCCTGGGCGCGAACACCGGGGAGCTGTTTTTT
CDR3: CASSLGANTGELFF

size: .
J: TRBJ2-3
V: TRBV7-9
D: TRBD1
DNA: TGTGCCAGCAGCTTCCCCGGACAGGGGGTGCTGCAGTATTTT
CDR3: CASSFPGQGVLQYF

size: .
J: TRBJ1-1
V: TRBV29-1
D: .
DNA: TGCAGCGTTCTGAACACTGAAGCTTTCTTT
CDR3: CSVLNTEAFF

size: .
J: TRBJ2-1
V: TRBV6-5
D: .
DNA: TGTGCCAGCAGTACTCGGGGGCAGTACAATGAGCAGTTCTTC
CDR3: CASSTRGQYNEQFF

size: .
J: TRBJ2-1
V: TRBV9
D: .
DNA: TGTGCCAGCAGCGTCACGGGAGTGTCTTCCCACGAGCAGTTCTTC
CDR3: CASSVTGVSSHEQFF

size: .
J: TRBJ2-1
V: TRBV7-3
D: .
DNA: TGTGCCAGCAGCTTAGGGCCGCCCCCCTACAATGAGCAGTTCTTC
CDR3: CASSLGPPPYNEQFF

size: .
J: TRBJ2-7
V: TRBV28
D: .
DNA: TGTGCCAGCAGTTTTGGGCAGCGCGAGCAGTACTTC
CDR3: CASSFGQREQYF

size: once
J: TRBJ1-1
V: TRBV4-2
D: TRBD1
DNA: TGTGCCAGCAGCCAAACTACAGGGGGCTTTTACACTGAAGCTTTCTTT
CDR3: CASSQTTGGFYTEAFF

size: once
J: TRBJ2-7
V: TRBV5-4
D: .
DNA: TGTGCCAGCAGCTGGGAGTTCCAATCCTACGAGCAGTACTTC
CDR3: CASSWEFQSYEQYF

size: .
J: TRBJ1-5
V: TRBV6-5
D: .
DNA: TGTGCCAGCAATATAGGTACATTTCAGCCCCAGCATTTT
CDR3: CASNIGTFQPQHF

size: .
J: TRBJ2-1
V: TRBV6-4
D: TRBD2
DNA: TGTGCCAGCAGTAGCGCTAGCGGGAGCTCCTACAATGAGCAGTTCTTC
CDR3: CASSSASGSSYNEQFF

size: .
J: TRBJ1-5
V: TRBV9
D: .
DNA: TGTGCCAGCAGCTCCGGTCCCAGCGGCAATCAGCCCCAGCATTTT
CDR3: CASSSGPSGNQPQHF

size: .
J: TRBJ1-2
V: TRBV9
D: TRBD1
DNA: TGTGCCAGCAGCACCACCAGGGGGCGCGGGTATGGCTACACCTTC
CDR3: CASSTTRGRGYGYTF

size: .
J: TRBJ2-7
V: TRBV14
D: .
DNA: TGTGCCAGCAGCCAAGAAACGCGGTGGATGAAAGAGCAGTACTTC
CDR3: CASSQETRWMKEQYF

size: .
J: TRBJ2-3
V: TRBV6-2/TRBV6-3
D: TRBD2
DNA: TGTGCCAGCAGTTCCTGGGGACTAGCGGGAAGGGATACGCAGTATTTT
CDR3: CASSSWGLAGRDTQYF

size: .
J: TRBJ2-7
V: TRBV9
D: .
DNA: TGTGCCAGCAGCGTAGGCTCGGAGGCCGCCTACGAGCAGTACTTC
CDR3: CASSVGSEAAYEQYF

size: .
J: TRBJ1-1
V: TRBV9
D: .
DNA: TGTGCCAGCAGCGTAGCTGCGGAGATGAACACTGAAGCTTTCTTT
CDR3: CASSVAAEMNTEAFF

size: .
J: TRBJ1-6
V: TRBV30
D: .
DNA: TGTGCCTGGAGTTCAGGGGATAATTCACCCCTCCACTTT
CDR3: CAWSSGDNSPLHF

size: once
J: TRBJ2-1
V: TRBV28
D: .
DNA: TGTGCCAGCAGTTTAGTATGGAACAATGAGCAGTTCTTC
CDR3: CASSLVWNNEQFF

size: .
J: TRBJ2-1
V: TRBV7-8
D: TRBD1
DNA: TGTGCCAGCAGCTTAATGGGACAGGGACACAATGAGCAGTTCTTC
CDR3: CASSLMGQGHNEQFF

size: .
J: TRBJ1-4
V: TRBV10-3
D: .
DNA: TGTGCCATCAGGGGGGATCGGGGTGAAAAACTGTTTTTT
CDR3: CAIRGDRGEKLFF

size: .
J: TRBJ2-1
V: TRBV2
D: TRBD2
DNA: TGTGCCAGCAGTGAAGTCGGACTAGCGGGAGCCGGTGAGCAGTTCTTC
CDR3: CASSEVGLAGAGEQFF

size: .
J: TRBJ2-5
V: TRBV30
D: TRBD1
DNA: TGTGCCTGGAGACCTGGGACAGGAGGGGAGACCCAGTACTTC
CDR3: CAWRPGTGGETQYF

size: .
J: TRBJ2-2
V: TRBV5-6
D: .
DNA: TGTGCCAGCAGCTTGGCAGGCCAGACCGGGGAGCTGTTTTTT
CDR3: CASSLAGQTGELFF

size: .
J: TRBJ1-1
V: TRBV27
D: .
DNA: TGTGCCAGCAGTTTCTCCGAGTCCTCTGAAGCTTTCTTT
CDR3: CASSFSESSEAFF

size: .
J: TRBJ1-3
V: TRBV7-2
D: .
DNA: TGTGCCAGCAGCTTAGACGGGGGTACCGGAAACACCATATATTTT
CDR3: CASSLDGGTGNTIYF

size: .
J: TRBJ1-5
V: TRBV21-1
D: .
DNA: TGTGCCAGCAGTGAACCTAGGGGGCTCAGCAATCAGCCCCAGCATTTT
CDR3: CASSEPRGLSNQPQHF

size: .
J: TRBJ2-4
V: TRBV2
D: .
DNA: TGTGCCAGCAGTAAAACTGACAAAAACATTCAGTACTTC
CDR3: CASSKTDKNIQYF

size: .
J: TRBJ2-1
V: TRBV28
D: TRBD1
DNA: TGTGCCAGCAGTTCGGGACAGGGGAGAGGACACAATGAGCAGTTCTTC
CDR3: CASSSGQGRGHNEQFF

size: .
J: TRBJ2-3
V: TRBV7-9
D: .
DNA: TGTGCCAGCGGAATCAGGCGGACTAGCACAGATACGCAGTATTTT
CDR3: CASGIRRTSTDTQYF

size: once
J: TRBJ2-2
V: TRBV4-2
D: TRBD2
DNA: TGTGCCAGCAGCCAAAGTCGGGGGGCGAACACCGGGGAGCTGTTTTTT
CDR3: CASSQSRGANTGELFF

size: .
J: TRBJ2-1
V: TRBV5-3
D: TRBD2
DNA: TGTGCCAGAAGCTTGATGATGGGACTAGCGGAAGGCAATGAGCAGTTCTTC
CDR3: CARSLMMGLAEGNEQFF

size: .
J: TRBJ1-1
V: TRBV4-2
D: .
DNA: TGTGCCAGCAGCCAGGAAAGGGACACTGAAGCTTTCTTT
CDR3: CASSQERDTEAFF

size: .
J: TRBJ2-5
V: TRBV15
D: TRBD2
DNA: TGTGCCACCAGCAGGGTACGGGAGGGCGCCCAGTACTTC
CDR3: CATSRVREGAQYF